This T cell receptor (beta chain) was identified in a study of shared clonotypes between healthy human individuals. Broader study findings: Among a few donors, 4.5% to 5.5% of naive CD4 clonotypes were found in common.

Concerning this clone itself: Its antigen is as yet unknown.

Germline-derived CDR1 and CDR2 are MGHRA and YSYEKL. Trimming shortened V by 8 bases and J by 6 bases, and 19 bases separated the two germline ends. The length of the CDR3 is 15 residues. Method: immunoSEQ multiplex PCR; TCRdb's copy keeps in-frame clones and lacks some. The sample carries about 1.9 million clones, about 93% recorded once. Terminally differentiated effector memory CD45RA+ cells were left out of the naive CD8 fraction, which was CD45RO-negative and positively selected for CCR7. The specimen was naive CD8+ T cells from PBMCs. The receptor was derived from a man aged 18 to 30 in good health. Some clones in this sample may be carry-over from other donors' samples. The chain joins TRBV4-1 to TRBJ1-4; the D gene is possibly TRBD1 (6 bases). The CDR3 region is CASCESGTLDEKLFF. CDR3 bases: TGCGCCAGCTGTGAGTCGGGGACACTCGATGAAAAACTGTTTTTT.